These 32 T cell receptor beta chains came from one sample sequenced in a study of cytomegalovirus exposure and HLA in healthy donors. Both 60 Vbeta primers and 13 Jbeta primers went into the PCR. Sequencing used immunoSEQ multiplex PCR; TCRdb keeps in-frame clones, though not all of them. The sample has some 120,000 clones, about 75% seen once; the top ten hold less than 3.5%. The material sequenced was PBMCs. The receptors were sampled from a woman in her thirties or forties in good health and CMV-seropositive.

Only a few counts were recorded for this clone. The chain combines TRBV27 with TRBJ2-7; maybe TRBD1 (6 bases). Per germline, CDR1 MNHEY and CDR2 SMNVEV (reference sequence). The V end lost 6 bases, the J end lost 5 bases, and 20 bases lay between the germline ends. This CDR3 contains 15 residues. This CDR3 reads CASSSQGLEWDEQYF. The CDR3 coding sequence is TGTGCCAGCAGCTCACAGGGCCTCGAGTGGGACGAGCAGTACTTC.

This clone was seen a handful of times. The CDR3: CASSVGASGSLEETQYF. DNA of the CDR3: TGTGCCAGCAGCGTAGGTGCTAGCGGGAGCTTGGAGGAGACCCAGTACTTC. V and J are TRBV9 and TRBJ2-5; 10 positions agree with TRBD2. CDR3 length equals 17 residues. CDR1 is SGDLS and CDR2 is YYNGEE in the germline V gene. V dropped 0 bases and J dropped 5; count of bases not matched to a gene: 10.

This chain joins TRBV5-8 and TRBJ1-1, with TRBD1 identical over 7 bases. The CDR3 has 16 residues. V shed 4 bases, J shed 2 bases, and the junction held 11 bases outside the gene matches. Germline CDR1 reads SGHTS; CDR2 reads YDEGEE. CDR3 nucleotide sequence: TGTGCCAGCAGCACGACAGGGCGAGGGGGAAACACTGAAGCTTTCTTT. Amino acids: CASSTTGRGGNTEAFF.

The chain uses TRBV27 and TRBJ2-7; 8 nucleotides match TRBD1. The germline V gene has CDR1 MNHEY and CDR2 SMNVEV (reference sequence). This CDR3 region has 14 residues. The trim removed 3 bases at V and 3 bases at J, leaving 4 bases unmatched. The DNA for the CDR3 is TGTGCCAGCAGTTTCTTAGGGACAGGCTACGAGCAGTACTTC. It specifies CASSFLGTGYEQYF.

This chain links TRBV11-2 with TRBJ2-1; 10 bases align to TRBD2. V was pared by 4 bases and J by 6 bases, with 3 bases of the junction left unmatched. This CDR3 spans 14 amino acids. Germline V lookup: CDR1 SGHAT, CDR2 FQNNGV. CDR3 nucleotides: TGTGCCAGCAGCTCCGCTAGCGGGAGCAATGAGCAGTTCTTC. This gives the protein CASSSASGSNEQFF.

This chain joins TRBV7-9 and TRBJ2-7, with unresolved D. Trimming removed 4 bases from V and 5 bases from J, with 15 bases in between. This CDR3 has 14 amino acids. Germline loops: CDR1 SEHNR, CDR2 FQNEAQ (reference sequence). The CDR3 here is CASSSLTPNHEQYF. CDR3 DNA sequence: TGTGCCAGCAGCTCCCTGACTCCGAACCACGAGCAGTACTTC.

The chain employs TRBV6-5 and TRBJ1-1; tentatively, D is TRBD1 (5 bases). The CDR3 has 10 amino acids. Deletions cut 6 bases from V and 11 bases from J, with 10 bases between. The germline gives CDR1 MNHEY, CDR2 SVGAGI. As DNA, the CDR3 is TGTGCCAGCAGGGACGGGGGGGCTTTCTTT. Its protein product is CASRDGGAFF.

This rearrangement joins TRBV6-1 to TRBJ2-5; no firm D call. Between the trimmed V and J ends, which lost 8 bases and 4 bases, there was a span of 11 bases. Germline V CDR1 and CDR2: MNHNS, SASEGT. The CDR3 runs to 12 residues. The CDR3 loop reads CASRRISETQYF. CDR3 bases: TGTGCCAGCCGGCGGATATCAGAGACCCAGTACTTC.

V is TRBV4-3 and J is TRBJ1-2, with TRBD1 matching 9 bases. The CDR3 contains 16 residues. Looked up from germline, CDR1 is LGHNA and CDR2 is YSLEER. J lost 0 bases, V lost 4 bases, and 6 bases had no gene match. The CDR3 sequence is CASSREGQGANYGYTF. The CDR3, as DNA: TGCGCCAGCAGCCGGGAGGGACAGGGAGCTAACTATGGCTACACCTTC.

The gene calls are TRBV7-6 and TRBJ1-5; possibly TRBD1 for D (6 bases). There are 14 residues in the CDR3. Trimming stripped 7 bases from V and 8 bases from J, with 18 bases between. The germline V gene has CDR1 SGHVS and CDR2 FNYEAQ. CDR3 in DNA: TGTGCCAGCACCCTCACTACAGGGTTAGAGCCCCAGCATTTT. This sequence encodes CASTLTTGLEPQHF. Filled out from reference TRBV7-6 and TRBJ1-5, the complete variable domain reads GAGVSQSPRYKVTKRGQDVALRCDPISGHVSLYWYRQALGQGPEFLTYFNYEAQQDKSGLPNDRFSAERPEGSISTLTIQRTEQRDSAMYRCASTLTTGLEPQHFGDGTRLSIL.

This chain uses TRBV4-1 with TRBJ1-2, with D unresolved. Germline CDR1 is MGHRA and CDR2 is YSYEKL. V was trimmed by 3 bases and J by 0 bases, leaving 8 bases between them. The CDR3 is made up of 14 amino acids. This chain's CDR3 is CASSQAGTNYGYTF. The CDR3 nucleotides read TGCGCCAGCAGCCAGGCGGGGACTAACTATGGCTACACCTTC.

V gene TRBV11-3 combines with J gene TRBJ2-7; no definite D call. CDR3 length: 13 residues. Trimming removed 1 base at V and 1 base at J, with 5 bases between. Germline V gives CDR1 SGHNT, CDR2 YENEEA. The CDR3, as DNA: TGTGCCAGCAGCTTAGTTCCGTCCTACGAGCAGTACTTC. This sequence encodes CASSLVPSYEQYF.

This chain joins TRBV7-2 and TRBJ1-2; TRBD1 agrees at 8 bases. CDR1 is SGHTA, CDR2 FQGNSA, per germline. The V and J ends lost 5 bases and 4 bases, in that order; junction bases with no gene match: 9. The CDR3 totals 15 residues. For the CDR3, the DNA is TGTGCCAGCAGCCCGCACAGGGGGGGCGCCTATGGCTACACCTTC. This encodes CASSPHRGGAYGYTF.

V is TRBV10-3 and J is TRBJ1-2; D is uncertain. The CDR3 is 15 amino acids. V was pared by 10 bases and J by 5 bases, with 23 bases between. Per the germline V gene, CDR1 is ENHRY and CDR2 is SYGVKD. In DNA form, the CDR3 reads TGTGCCACCCTGGACTTGGCAGGACGCGCATATGGCTACACCTTC. It yields the protein CATLDLAGRAYGYTF.

The chain recombines TRBV18 with TRBJ1-5; 10 nucleotides line up with TRBD1. CDR3 length equals 16 residues. Looked up from germline, CDR1 is KGHSH and CDR2 is LQKENI. V shed 4 bases and J 4 bases; nucleotides not matched to a gene: 7. CDR3 region: CASSRRDRGLNQPQHF. DNA for the CDR3: TGTGCCAGCTCACGAAGGGACAGGGGACTAAATCAGCCCCAGCATTTT.

The genes are TRBV5-4 and TRBJ2-3, with TRBD2 as a possible D gene (5 bases). CDR3 length: 15 amino acids. V dropped 0 bases and J dropped 1 base, with 9 bases sitting between them. The V gene's germline CDR1 is SGHNT and CDR2 YYREEE (reference sequence). The CDR3 region is CASSLAGSGTDTQYF. CDR3 coding DNA: TGTGCCAGCAGCTTGGCGGGTAGCGGCACAGATACGCAGTATTTT. Based on the CDR3 plus reference TRBV5-4 and TRBJ2-3, the full variable domain is ETGVTQSPTHLIKTRGQQVTLRCSSQSGHNTVSWYQQALGQGPQFIFQYYREEENGRGNFPPRFSGLQFPNYSSELNVNALELDDSALYLCASSLAGSGTDTQYFGPGTRLTVL.

The chain carries TRBV7-9 and TRBJ2-2; 7 bases align to TRBD1. V dropped 5 bases and J dropped 5; count of bases not matched to a gene: 5. The germline gives CDR1 SEHNR, CDR2 FQNEAQ (reference sequence). The CDR3 runs 14 residues. For the CDR3, the DNA is TGTGCCAGCAGCCCCGGACAGGTAACCGGGGAGCTGTTTTTT. It translates to CASSPGQVTGELFF.

CDR3 loop: CASVRQGTHNEQFF. In DNA, the CDR3 is TGTGCCAGCGTTCGACAGGGTACACACAATGAGCAGTTCTTC. This chain connects TRBV6-1 to TRBJ2-1, with 7 bases that match TRBD1. The germline CDR1 and CDR2 sequences are MNHNS and SASEGT. The CDR3 runs 14 residues. V shed 8 bases and J 5 bases; nucleotides not matched to a gene: 9.

This rearrangement joins TRBV7-3 to TRBJ2-1; 7 bases are shared with TRBD1. This CDR3 comprises 13 residues. The V gene end was trimmed by 5 bases and the J gene end by 4 bases; junction bases not matched to a gene: 2. Germline V gene data show CDR1 as SGHTA and CDR2 as FQGTGA. DNA of the CDR3: TGTGCCAGCAGCCCGGGACAGTACAATGAGCAGTTCTTC. Amino acid sequence: CASSPGQYNEQFF.

Notes on this clone: This CDR3 is also generated by other DNA sequences in the sample. The chain uses TRBV9 and TRBJ1-5; D uncertain. The CDR3 totals 14 residues. The germline V and J ends were trimmed by 0 bases and 0 bases, with 4 bases remaining between them. Germline values: CDR1 SGDLS, CDR2 YYNGEE. CDR3: CASSVGGSNQPQHF. In DNA, the CDR3 is TGTGCCAGCAGCGTAGGAGGTAGCAATCAGCCCCAGCATTTT.

The chain carries TRBV30 and TRBJ1-5; 9 bases are shared with TRBD1. CDR1 is GTSNPN, CDR2 SVGIG, per germline (reference sequence). The CDR3 runs to 17 residues. Trimming cost V 2 bases and J 1 base; bases outside gene matches: 9. In nucleotides, the CDR3 is TGTGCCTGGAGTCGAACCAGGACAGGGGTCAGCAATCAGCCCCAGCATTTT. It codes for CAWSRTRTGVSNQPQHF.

The chain is built from TRBV27 and TRBJ1-1, with D tentatively TRBD1 (5 bases). Trimming took 6 bases from V and 2 from J, leaving 19 bases between them. Germline CDR1 and CDR2: MNHEY and SMNVEV (reference sequence). There are 16 residues in the CDR3. The CDR3 nucleotides are TGTGCCAGCAGCCATAAGTTCGACAGACACAACACTGAAGCTTTCTTT. This translates into CASSHKFDRHNTEAFF.

V usage is TRBV29-1 and J usage is TRBJ2-5; D is undetermined. The CDR3 covers 12 residues. Germline-derived CDR1 and CDR2 are SQVTM and ANQGSEA. With 3 bases removed from V and 1 base from J, the gap between germline ends came to 6 bases. The CDR3 DNA reads TGCAGCGTTGAGAGCTTCCAAGAGACCCAGTACTTC. Translating it yields CSVESFQETQYF.

V gene TRBV28 combines with J gene TRBJ1-5; D unclear. V was trimmed by 5 bases and J by 9 bases, leaving 5 bases between them. From germline, CDR1 is MDHEN and CDR2 SYDVKM. The CDR3 consists of 10 residues. The CDR3 coding sequence is TGTGCCAGCAGTCGCGGGCCCCAGCATTTT. It is translated as CASSRGPQHF. Full variable domain (rest looked up from reference TRBV28 and TRBJ1-5): DVKVTQSSRYLVKRTGEKVFLECVQDMDHENMFWYRQDPGLGLRLIYFSYDVKMKEKGDIPEGYSVSREKKERFSLILESASTNQTSMYLCASSRGPQHFGDGTRLSIL.

The genes are TRBV29-1 and TRBJ2-3; D may be TRBD2 (5 bases). Germline V gives CDR1 SQVTM, CDR2 ANQGSEA. V shed 3 bases and J shed 5 bases, with 6 bases lying between them. This CDR3 has 11 residues. Here the CDR3 DNA reads TGCAGCGTTGACGAGGGAGATACGCAGTATTTT. This encodes CSVDEGDTQYF.

The CDR3 loop reads CASRPPQYSNQPQHF. In nucleotides, the CDR3 is TGTGCCAGTAGACCCCCACAGTATAGCAATCAGCCCCAGCATTTT. The rearrangement joins TRBV19 to TRBJ1-5, with unresolved D. There are 15 residues in the CDR3. With 6 bases removed from V and 0 bases from J, the gap between germline ends came to 12 bases. The germline V gene has CDR1 LNHDA and CDR2 SQIVND (reference sequence).

Worth noting for this clone: Its ends do not fully match the called genes, so a read error is possible. The chain employs TRBV7-7 and TRBJ2-2, with 8 bases lining up with TRBD1. The CDR3 has 15 amino acids. Per germline, CDR1 SSHAT and CDR2 FNYEAQ (reference sequence). Here the CDR3 reads CASSSGTGNTGELFF. As DNA, the CDR3 is TGTGCTAGCAGCTCCGGGACAGGGAACACCGGGGAGCTGTTTTTT.

This rearrangement joins TRBV27 to TRBJ1-2, with 9 bases that match TRBD1. The length of the CDR3 is 14 residues. The V gene's germline CDR1 is MNHEY and CDR2 SMNVEV (reference sequence). Germline trimming cut 6 bases from V and 8 bases from J; bases unmatched to any gene: 10. CDR3: CASRITGGASGYTF. CDR3 nucleotides: TGTGCCAGCAGGATTACAGGGGGCGCCTCGGGCTACACCTTC.

This clone was observed a handful of times. CDR3 coding DNA: TGTGCCAGCAGCTTGTCCTCTTCGAACACTGAAGCTTTCTTT. Amino acid sequence: CASSLSSSNTEAFF. V gene TRBV7-2 combines with J gene TRBJ1-1, with D unclear. Germline lookup yields CDR1 SGHTA and CDR2 FQGNSA. This CDR3 comprises 14 residues. The V end was cut by 3 bases, the J end by 1 base, with 9 bases between.

There are a few counts of this clone. The chain carries TRBV30 and TRBJ2-2, with 13 bases identical to TRBD2. Germline V lookup: CDR1 GTSNPN, CDR2 SVGIG (reference sequence). This CDR3 contains 16 residues. V lost 5 bases, J lost 2 bases, and 5 bases stayed unmatched. DNA of the CDR3: TGTGCCTGGGGGGGACTAGCGGGGTTAAACACCGGGGAGCTGTTTTTT. Its translation is CAWGGLAGLNTGELFF.

The V and J genes are TRBV9 and TRBJ1-6; no definite D call. This CDR3 has 11 amino acids. Germline loops: CDR1 SGDLS, CDR2 YYNGEE. V lost 4 bases and J 13 bases, leaving 9 bases between the germline ends. CDR3 DNA: TGTGCCAGCAGCTCCCCGGGGCCCCTCCACTTT. This sequence encodes CASSSPGPLHF.

This clone turned up a few times. The chain is built from TRBV6-6 and TRBJ1-4; 7 nucleotides line up with TRBD1. Germline V CDR1 and CDR2: MNHNY, SVGAGI (reference sequence). The CDR3 length is 13 residues. J was trimmed by 7 bases and V by 8 bases; bases with no gene match: 7. The CDR3 DNA reads TGTGCCAGCGAGCGGACAGGTAGTGAAAAACTGTTTTTT. Amino acids: CASERTGSEKLFF.